Included here is one T cell receptor (beta chain) sequence, with context. Its antigen is not known. The data were taken from a study of CD8+CD57+ T cells in acquired aplastic anemia. Across the whole study: Isolated CD4+ and CD8+ cells, once sorted, yielded DNA averaging roughly 3 ug. Mean read depth for CD4+ cells from healthy donors was 9 million to 13 million.

CDR3 and TCR beta VDJ profiling relied on a genomic DNA template. TCRdb independently ran MiXCR on the reads; one entry per CDR3 protein. The data contain some 170,000 distinct CDR3 sequences, roughly 40% of them singletons. CDR3 length: 13 amino acids. The germline CDR1 and CDR2 sequences are DFQATT and SNEGSKA (reference sequence). The germline V and J ends were trimmed by 1 base and 4 bases, with 10 bases remaining between them. Study observations and caveats: Patients had approximately 30 CD8+ CDR3 sequences in common with controls (the shared set).

The chain combines TRBV20-1 with TRBJ2-5; D might be TRBD1 (6 bases). The sequence was collected from a human donor in good health. Material for sequencing was sorted CD4+, CD8+, or CD8+CD57+ T cells (not recorded which) from PBMCs. This CDR3 is CSARVQGVETQYF. The CDR3 DNA reads as TGCAGTGCTAGAGTACAGGGTGTAGAGACCCAGTACTTC.